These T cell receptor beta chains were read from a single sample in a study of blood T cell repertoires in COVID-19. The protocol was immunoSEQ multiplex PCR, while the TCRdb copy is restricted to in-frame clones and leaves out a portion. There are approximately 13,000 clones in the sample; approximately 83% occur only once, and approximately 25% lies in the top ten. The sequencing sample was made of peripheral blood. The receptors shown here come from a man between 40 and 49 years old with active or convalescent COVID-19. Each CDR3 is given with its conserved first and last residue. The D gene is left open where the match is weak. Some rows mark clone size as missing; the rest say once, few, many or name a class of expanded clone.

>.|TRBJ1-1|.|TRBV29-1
CSVKTDRGTEAFF
TGCAGCGTCAAGACAGATAGGGGCACTGAAGCTTTCTTT
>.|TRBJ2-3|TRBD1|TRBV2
CASSDSLGTGFGTDTQYF
TGTGCCAGCAGTGATTCTCTCGGGACAGGGTTTGGCACAGATACGCAGTATTTT
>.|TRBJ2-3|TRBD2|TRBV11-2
CASSSRTRDTDTQYF
TGTGCCAGCAGCTCTCGGACTAGAGACACAGATACGCAGTATTTT
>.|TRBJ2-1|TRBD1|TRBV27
CASSTDRGDEQFF
TGTGCCAGCAGTACGGACAGGGGCGATGAGCAGTTCTTC
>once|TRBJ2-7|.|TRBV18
CASSLFNPDNEQYF
TGTGCCAGCTCACTTTTCAACCCCGACAACGAGCAGTACTTC
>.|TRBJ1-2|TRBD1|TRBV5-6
CASSFGTGDYGYTF
TGTGCCAGCAGCTTCGGGACAGGGGACTATGGCTACACCTTC
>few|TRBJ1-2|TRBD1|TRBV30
CAWNRQGADYGYTF
TGTGCCTGGAACCGACAGGGTGCAGACTATGGCTACACCTTC
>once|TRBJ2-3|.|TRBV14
CASSQTISSTDTQYF
TGTGCCAGCAGCCAAACTATTTCTAGCACAGATACGCAGTATTTT
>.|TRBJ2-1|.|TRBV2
CASVVGSYRSEQFF
TGTGCCAGCGTCGTTGGATCCTATCGGAGTGAGCAGTTCTTC
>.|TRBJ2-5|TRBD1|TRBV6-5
CASRGQGRGETQYF
TGTGCCAGCAGGGGACAGGGAAGAGGCGAGACCCAGTACTTC
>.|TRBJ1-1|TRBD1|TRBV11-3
CASSPLYGTGTGNTEAFF
TGTGCCAGCAGCCCGTTATATGGGACAGGGACCGGAAACACTGAAGCTTTCTTT
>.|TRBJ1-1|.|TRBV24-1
CATPWLTEAFF
TGTGCCACCCCCTGGCTCACTGAAGCTTTCTTT
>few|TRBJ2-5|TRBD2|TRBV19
CASSITASGRGTQYF
TGTGCCAGTAGTATCACGGCTAGCGGGAGGGGGACCCAGTACTTC
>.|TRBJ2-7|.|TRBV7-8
CASSLGQEGYEQYF
TGTGCCAGCAGCTTAGGGCAGGAGGGCTACGAGCAGTACTTC
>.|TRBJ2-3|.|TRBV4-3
CASSQEAGTDTQYF
TGCGCCAGCAGCCAAGAGGCCGGGACAGATACGCAGTATTTT
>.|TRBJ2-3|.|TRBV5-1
CASSLEAGSDTQYF
TGCGCCAGCAGCTTGGAGGCGGGGTCAGATACGCAGTATTTT
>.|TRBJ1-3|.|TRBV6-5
CASSYGGSGNTIYF
TGTGCCAGCAGTTACGGAGGGTCTGGAAACACCATATATTTT
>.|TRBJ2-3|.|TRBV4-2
CASSSSGPSGPGADTQYF
TGTGCCAGCAGCTCCAGTGGGCCGTCCGGGCCAGGGGCAGATACGCAGTATTTT
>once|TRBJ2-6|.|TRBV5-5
CASSPPTGTGANVLTF
TGTGCCAGCAGCCCCCCAACAGGTACCGGGGCCAACGTCCTGACTTTC
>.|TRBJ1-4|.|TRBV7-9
CASSPGNLGTNEKLFF
TGTGCCAGCAGCCCCGGGAACTTGGGAACTAATGAAAAACTGTTTTTT
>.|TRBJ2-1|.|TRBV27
CASSFSGATAVYDEQFF
TGTGCCAGCAGTTTTAGTGGGGCCACCGCCGTGTATGATGAGCAGTTCTTC
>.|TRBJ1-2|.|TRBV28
CASTLNGGRDGYTF
TGTGCCAGCACCCTTAACGGAGGGCGCGATGGCTACACCTTC
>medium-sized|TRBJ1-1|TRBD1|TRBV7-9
CATSSRTGNTEAFF
TGTGCCACCAGCTCGAGGACAGGGAACACTGAAGCTTTCTTT
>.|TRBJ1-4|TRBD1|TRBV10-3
CAISRGPTNEKLFF
TGTGCCATCAGTAGGGGGCCGACTAATGAAAAACTGTTTTTT
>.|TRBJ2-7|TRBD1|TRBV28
CASSPGQGHEQYF
TGTGCCAGCAGCCCGGGACAGGGCCACGAGCAGTACTTC
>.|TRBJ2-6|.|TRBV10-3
CAISLDAGAAGANVPTF
TGTGCCATCAGCCTAGATGCGGGGGCGGCCGGGGCCAACGTCCCGACTTTC
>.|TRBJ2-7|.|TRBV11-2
CASSLGGGASYEQYF
TGTGCCAGCAGCTTAGGGGGAGGTGCGTCCTACGAGCAGTACTTC
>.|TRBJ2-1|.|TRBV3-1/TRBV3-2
CASSQALEQFF
TGTGCCAGCAGCCAAGCTCTTGAGCAGTTCTTC
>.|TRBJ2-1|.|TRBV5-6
CASTWGGRGYNEQFF
TGTGCCAGCACCTGGGGTGGCAGGGGATACAATGAGCAGTTCTTC
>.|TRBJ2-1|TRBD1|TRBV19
CASSGQVWHEQFF
TGTGCCAGTTCCGGACAGGTATGGCATGAGCAGTTCTTC
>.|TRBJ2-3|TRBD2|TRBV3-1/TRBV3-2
CASSLSGGRTDTQYF
TGTGCCAGCAGCTTGAGCGGGGGCCGCACAGATACGCAGTATTTT
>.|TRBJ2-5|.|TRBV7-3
CASSLQPGETQYF
TGTGCCAGCAGCCTACAGCCTGGGGAGACCCAGTACTTC
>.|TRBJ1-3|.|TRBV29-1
CSVEDPQAGSTTIYF
TGCAGCGTTGAAGATCCCCAGGCAGGTTCTACCACCATATATTTT
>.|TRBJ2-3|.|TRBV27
CASSSERNTDTQYF
TGTGCCAGCAGTTCGGAGCGGAACACAGATACGCAGTATTTT
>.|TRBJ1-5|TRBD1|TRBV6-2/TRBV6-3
CASSLTGDRYNQPQHF
TGTGCCAGCAGTTTGACCGGGGACAGGTATAATCAGCCCCAGCATTTT
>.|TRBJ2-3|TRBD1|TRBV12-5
CASGLGQGSTDTQYF
TGTGCTAGTGGTTTGGGACAGGGGAGCACAGATACGCAGTATTTT
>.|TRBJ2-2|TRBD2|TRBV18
CASSPGAGAAGELFF
TGTGCCAGCTCACCAGGAGCGGGAGCGGCCGGGGAGCTGTTTTTT
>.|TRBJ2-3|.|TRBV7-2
CASSLGQGTDTQYF
TGTGCCAGCAGCTTAGGCCAGGGCACAGATACGCAGTATTTT
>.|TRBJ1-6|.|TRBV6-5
CASTAGVYNSPLHF
TGTGCCAGCACCGCCGGGGTTTATAATTCACCCCTCCACTTT
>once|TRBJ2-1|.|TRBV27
CASSPTQGFNEQFF
TGTGCCAGCAGTCCGACGCAGGGGTTCAATGAGCAGTTCTTC
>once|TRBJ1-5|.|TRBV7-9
CASSLAQSNQPQHF
TGTGCCAGCAGCTTAGCACAGAGCAATCAGCCCCAGCATTTT
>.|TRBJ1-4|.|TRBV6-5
CASSYSGSTNEKLFF
TGTGCCAGCAGTTACAGCGGTTCGACTAATGAAAAACTGTTTTTT
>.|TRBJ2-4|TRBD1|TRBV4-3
CASSQGTGWLQYF
TGCGCCAGCAGCCAGGGGACAGGGTGGCTTCAGTACTTC
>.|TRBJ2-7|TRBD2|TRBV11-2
CASSSTSGVSSYEQYF
TGTGCCAGCAGTTCAACTAGCGGGGTGAGCTCCTACGAGCAGTACTTC
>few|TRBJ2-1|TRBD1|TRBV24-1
CATSDFPGTDREQFF
TGTGCCACCAGTGATTTTCCGGGGACAGACAGAGAGCAGTTCTTC
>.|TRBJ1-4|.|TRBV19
CASSIFYNEKLFF
TGTGCCAGTAGTATTTTTTATAATGAAAAACTGTTTTTT
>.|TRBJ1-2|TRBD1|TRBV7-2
CASSLRTGVKGYTF
TGTGCCAGCAGCTTAAGGACAGGGGTAAAGGGCTACACCTTC
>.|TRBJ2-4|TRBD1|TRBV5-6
CASSLRQGQAIQYF
TGTGCCAGCAGCCTCAGACAGGGACAGGCCATTCAGTACTTC
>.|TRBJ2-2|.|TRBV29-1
CSVTHRPNTGELFF
TGCAGCGTCACACACAGACCCAACACCGGGGAGCTGTTTTTT
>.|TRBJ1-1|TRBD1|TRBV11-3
CASTPGTGLTEAFF
TGTGCCAGCACCCCCGGGACAGGGTTGACTGAAGCTTTCTTT
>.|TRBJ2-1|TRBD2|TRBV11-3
CASSVIAGGGEQFF
TGTGCCAGCAGCGTGATAGCGGGGGGAGGTGAGCAGTTCTTC
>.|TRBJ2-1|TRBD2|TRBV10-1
CASSEGSGRTYNEQFF
TGCGCCAGCAGTGAGGGTAGCGGGAGAACCTACAATGAGCAGTTCTTC
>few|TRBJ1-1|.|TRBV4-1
CASSQTGAEAFF
TGCGCCAGCAGCCAGACAGGCGCTGAAGCTTTCTTT
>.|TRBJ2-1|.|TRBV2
CASRGTGYNEQFF
TGTGCCAGCAGGGGGACTGGATACAATGAGCAGTTCTTC
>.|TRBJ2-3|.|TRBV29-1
CSASTGWTSTDTQYF
TGCAGCGCCTCAACCGGGTGGACTAGCACAGATACGCAGTATTTT